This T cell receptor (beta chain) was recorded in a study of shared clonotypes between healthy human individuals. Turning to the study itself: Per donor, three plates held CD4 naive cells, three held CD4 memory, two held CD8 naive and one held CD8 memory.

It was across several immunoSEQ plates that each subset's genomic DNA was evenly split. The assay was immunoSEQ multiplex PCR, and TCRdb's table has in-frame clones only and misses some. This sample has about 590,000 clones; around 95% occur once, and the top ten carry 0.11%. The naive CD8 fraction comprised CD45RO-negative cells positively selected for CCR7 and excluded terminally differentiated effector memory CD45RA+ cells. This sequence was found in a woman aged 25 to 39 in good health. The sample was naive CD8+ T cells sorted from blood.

Written as DNA, the CDR3 is TGTGCCAGCAGCTCGGGGCAGGATGGTGGCTACACCTTC. Its protein is CASSSGQDGGYTF. This sequence joins TRBV27 and TRBJ1-2; tentative D call: TRBD1 (5 bases). Trimming took off 6 bases at V and 7 bases at J, with 15 bases between the two ends. The CDR3 covers 13 residues. Germline CDR1 MNHEY, CDR2 SMNVEV (reference sequence).